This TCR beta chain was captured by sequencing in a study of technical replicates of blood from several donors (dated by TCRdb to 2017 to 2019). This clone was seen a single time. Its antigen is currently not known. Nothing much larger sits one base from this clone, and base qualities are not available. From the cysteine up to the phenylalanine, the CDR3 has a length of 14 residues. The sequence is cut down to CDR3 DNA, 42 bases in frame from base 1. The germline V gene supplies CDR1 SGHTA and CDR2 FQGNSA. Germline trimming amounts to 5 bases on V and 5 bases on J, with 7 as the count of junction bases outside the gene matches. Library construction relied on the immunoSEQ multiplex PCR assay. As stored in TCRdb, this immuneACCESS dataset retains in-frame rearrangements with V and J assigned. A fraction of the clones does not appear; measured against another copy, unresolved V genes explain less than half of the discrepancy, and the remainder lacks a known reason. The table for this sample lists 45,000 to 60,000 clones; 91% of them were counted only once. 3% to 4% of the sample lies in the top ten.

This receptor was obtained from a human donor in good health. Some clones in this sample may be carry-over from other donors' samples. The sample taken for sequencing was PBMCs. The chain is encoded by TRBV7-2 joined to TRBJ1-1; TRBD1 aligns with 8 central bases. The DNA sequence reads TGTGCCAGCAGCCTTACAGGGGGTTGGACTGAAGCTTTCTTT. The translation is CASSLTGGWTEAFF.